This T cell receptor beta chain was captured in a study of blood T cell repertoires in COVID-19. Turning to the study itself: Sample material is recorded as cDNA or gDNA derived from T cells, B-cell-depleted T cells, or PBMCs.

The germline gives CDR1 MNHEY, CDR2 SVGEGT. The CDR3 sequence is 14 residues long. V gave up 4 bases and J gave up 3 bases; unmatched junction bases: 5. In the original processing: It was from reference gene primer amplification that nucleated cell counts were estimated. The table came from immunoSEQ multiplex PCR; TCRdb's copy has only in-frame clones and leaves some out. D and trimming come from the DNA, and the V and J calls and clone size come from that table. The sample records 98,000 or so clones, 91% being singletons. The chain joins TRBV6-2 or TRBV6-3 to TRBJ2-7; 8 positions agree with TRBD2. Sequenced: peripheral blood. This sequence was found in a human donor in a cohort sampled during active COVID-19. Here the CDR3 reads CASSFQREFYEQYF. The CDR3, as DNA: TGTGCCAGCAGTTTCCAGCGGGAGTTCTACGAGCAGTACTTC.